Below, 29 T cell receptor beta chains from the same sample are listed, as sequenced in a study of T cells in Graves' hyperthyroidism and ophthalmopathy. The CDR3 regions of TCR beta were amplified from RNA transcripts. During a first-round RT-PCR of the TCR CDR3, the HTBI primer set was used. TCRdb used MiXCR to reprocess the multiplex PCR reads, holding one entry per CDR3 protein. Altogether roughly 350,000 distinct CDR3 sequences are present, more than 12% being singletons, with the ten largest covering around a fifth. Specimen: blood. These receptor sequences come from a woman under 40 with Graves' ophthalmopathy.

The table lists this clonotype with many counts. This sequence joins TRBV24-1 and TRBJ2-3, with D perhaps matching TRBD2 (7 bases). Germline values: CDR1 KGHDR, CDR2 SFDVKD. The CDR3 consists of 16 residues. Trimming stripped 9 bases from V and 3 bases from J, with 21 bases between. The CDR3 region is CATARSEGGRTDTQYF. The CDR3, as DNA: TGTGCCACCGCACGCAGCGAGGGGGGGCGGACAGATACGCAGTATTTT.

This clonotype was counted many times. The rearrangement links TRBV5-1 to TRBJ2-5, with unresolved D. Germline CDR1 is SGHRS and CDR2 is YFSETQ. Trimming left V 1 base short and J 1 base short, with 14 bases between. The CDR3 extends over 16 amino acids. CDR3 sequence: CASSLPSFAAQETQYF. The CDR3 DNA reads TGCGCCAGCAGCTTGCCGTCCTTCGCGGCCCAAGAGACCCAGTACTTC.

This clonotype was seen many times. This sequence joins TRBV5-8 and TRBJ2-2; 11 nucleotides agree with TRBD2. The germline CDR1 and CDR2 sequences are SGHTS and YDEGEE. V was pared by 4 bases and J by 1 base, with 3 bases of the junction left unmatched. The CDR3 is 16 amino acids. The CDR3 nucleotides are TGTGCCAGCAGCAAAGGGACTAGCGGGAACACCGGGGAGCTGTTTTTT. It translates to CASSKGTSGNTGELFF.

Ten or more counts support this clonotype. The chain is built from TRBV27 and TRBJ1-3; 7 nucleotides match TRBD1. The germline CDR1 and CDR2 sequences are MNHEY and SMNVEV (reference sequence). The CDR3 is 18 amino acids. V lost 0 bases and J lost 0; bases outside the gene matches: 8. DNA for the CDR3: TGTGCCAGCAGTTTATCTTTAGGGACAGCTACCTCTGGAAACACCATATATTTT. Encoded protein: CASSLSLGTATSGNTIYF.

The rearrangement links TRBV6-1 to TRBJ1-2; D unclear. Germline V lookup: CDR1 MNHNS, CDR2 SASEGT. The CDR3 has 15 residues. Trimming took 3 bases from V and 4 from J, leaving 15 bases between them. CDR3 in amino acids: CASSEVGGWGYGYTF. For the CDR3, the DNA is TGTGCCAGCAGTGAGGTGGGAGGGTGGGGCTATGGCTACACCTTC.

At least ten counts were recorded for this clonotype. The chain uses TRBV7-9 and TRBJ2-3; D not certain. The CDR3 is 11 residues long. V lost 5 bases and J lost 7, with 7 bases in between. The germline V gene encodes CDR1 SEHNR and CDR2 FQNEAQ (reference sequence). CDR3 in DNA: TGTGCCAGCAGCCTTAGTAATACGCAGTATTTT. Amino acids: CASSLSNTQYF.

This clonotype was recorded many times. CDR3 protein: CASSPFTGENTEAFF. The CDR3 DNA reads TGTGCCAGCTCACCATTCACCGGGGAGAACACTGAAGCTTTCTTT. The J gene is TRBJ1-1, the V gene TRBV18; D ambiguous. Trimming removed 2 bases at V and 1 base at J, with 11 bases between. Looked up from germline, CDR1 is KGHSH and CDR2 is LQKENI. This CDR3 is 15 amino acids long.

This clonotype was counted at least ten times. This chain connects TRBV18 to TRBJ1-6; D remains ambiguous. Trimming took 1 base from V and 0 from J, leaving 10 bases between them. The V gene's germline CDR1 is KGHSH and CDR2 LQKENI. This CDR3 region has 17 residues. CDR3 residues: CASSPLNPSSYNSPLHF. The DNA for the CDR3 is TGTGCCAGCTCACCACTAAATCCAAGCTCCTATAATTCACCCCTCCACTTT. The variable domain in full, with the rest retrieved from reference TRBV18 and TRBJ1-6, is NAGVMQNPRHLVRRRGQEARLRCSPMKGHSHVYWYRQLPEEGLKFMVYLQKENIIDESGMPKERFSAEFPKEGPSILRIQQVVRGDSAAYFCASSPLNPSSYNSPLHFGNGTRLTVT.

This clonotype was counted ten times or more. V and J are TRBV10-3 and TRBJ2-6, with D hard to call. Germline V lookup: CDR1 ENHRY, CDR2 SYGVKD. Deletions cut 5 bases from V and 3 bases from J, with 14 bases between. The CDR3 has 16 amino acids. The CDR3 DNA reads TGTGCCATCAGTAGGGAAGTAGGGCTTGGGGCCAACGTCCTGACTTTC. This encodes CAISREVGLGANVLTF.

This clonotype was found many times. The chain employs TRBV20-1 and TRBJ2-2; the match to TRBD1 covers 8 bases. CDR3 size: 15 residues. V dropped 3 bases and J dropped 4; count of bases not matched to a gene: 7. The germline CDR1 and CDR2 sequences are DFQATT and SNEGSKA (reference sequence). The CDR3 reads CSASDRGRGTGELFF. For the CDR3, the DNA is TGCAGTGCTAGCGACAGGGGTAGGGGCACCGGGGAGCTGTTTTTT.

This clonotype was counted at least ten times. The rearrangement joins TRBV18 to TRBJ1-3, with D uncertain. This CDR3 has 14 residues. CDR1 is KGHSH and CDR2 is LQKENI in the germline V gene. V was pared by 3 bases and J by 4 bases, with 10 bases between. CDR3 in DNA: TGTGCCAGCTCACCCTCTACTCTCGGAAACACCATATATTTT. Its protein product is CASSPSTLGNTIYF.

This clonotype was counted at least ten times. This chain uses TRBV7-6 with TRBJ2-3; no clear D gene. Germline assignment: CDR1 SGHVS and CDR2 FNYEAQ. The length of the CDR3 is 15 residues. Deletions cut 5 bases from V and 2 bases from J, with 14 bases between. This CDR3 is CASSGSRAHTDTQYF. The CDR3 DNA follows: TGTGCCAGCAGCGGGTCCCGGGCGCACACAGATACGCAGTATTTT.

Many counts were recorded for this clonotype. This chain uses TRBV4-1 with TRBJ2-7; tentatively, D is TRBD2 (5 bases). From germline, CDR1 is MGHRA and CDR2 YSYEKL. The CDR3 extends over 12 amino acids. Trimming took 1 base from V and 7 from J, leaving 8 bases between them. The CDR3 region is CASSQATGEQYF. The CDR3 DNA reads TGCGCCAGCAGCCAAGCAACGGGAGAGCAGTACTTC.

This clonotype was recorded at least ten times. The V and J genes are TRBV6-2 or TRBV6-3 and TRBJ1-1, with 8 bases identical to TRBD1. Losses at the gene ends were 6 bases for V and 6 bases for J; bases not matched to a gene: 12. This CDR3 has 15 amino acids. Germline V gene sequence: CDR1 MNHEY, CDR2 SVGEGT. CDR3 loop: CASRRAGGIRSEAFF. The CDR3 region has the DNA TGTGCCAGCAGACGCGCAGGGGGCATTAGGTCTGAAGCTTTCTTT.

This clonotype occurred many times. V and J are TRBV12-3 or TRBV12-4 and TRBJ2-3; D is uncertain. CDR3 length equals 13 residues. V was clipped by 3 bases and J by 4 bases, with 8 bases between them. The CDR3 reads CASSFGLADTQYF. In DNA form, the CDR3 reads TGTGCCAGCAGTTTTGGCTTGGCAGATACGCAGTATTTT.

The chain carries TRBV7-9 and TRBJ1-3; D gene unclear. Germline V lookup: CDR1 SEHNR, CDR2 FQNEAQ (reference sequence). The CDR3 is 18 residues long. V gave up 0 bases and J gave up 0 bases, with 15 bases separating them. The CDR3 DNA reads TGTGCCAGCAGCTTAGCTAGCCAGGCCACAAGCTCTGGAAACACCATATATTTT. Its protein is CASSLASQATSSGNTIYF.

Ten or more counts support this clonotype. This sequence joins TRBV6-1 and TRBJ1-6; TRBD1 agrees at 8 bases. The CDR3 has 13 residues. Trimming removed 7 bases from V and 7 bases from J; junction bases left unmatched: 3. CDR1 is MNHNS, CDR2 SASEGT, per germline. The CDR3 loop reads CASTGQGNSPLHF. The CDR3 DNA sequence: TGTGCCAGCACTGGACAGGGCAATTCACCCCTCCACTTT.

This clonotype was recorded many times. This chain connects TRBV6-1 to TRBJ2-7; weak D call: TRBD1 (5 bases). CDR1 is MNHNS and CDR2 is SASEGT in the germline V gene. The CDR3 runs 13 residues. Trimming took 6 bases from V and 2 from J, leaving 11 bases between them. The chain's CDR3 is CASSHDSPYEQYF. The CDR3 DNA reads as TGTGCCAGCAGCCACGACAGCCCCTACGAGCAGTACTTC.

This clonotype was seen at least ten times. The V gene is TRBV7-2, the J gene TRBJ2-5; tentatively, D is TRBD1 or TRBD2 (7 bases each). With 1 base removed from V and 4 bases from J, the gap between germline ends came to 13 bases. This CDR3 is 15 amino acids long. Per germline, CDR1 SGHTA and CDR2 FQGNSA. CDR3 sequence (DNA): TGTGCCAGCAGCTTAGTGTCCAGGGGGGGAGAGACCCAGTACTTC. It yields the protein CASSLVSRGGETQYF.

This clonotype came up many times. CDR3 protein: CAWRGHLNYGYTF. In DNA, the CDR3 is TGTGCCTGGAGGGGACACCTTAACTATGGCTACACCTTC. The chain carries TRBV30 and TRBJ1-2, with D perhaps TRBD1 (6 bases). CDR1 GTSNPN and CDR2 SVGIG come from the germline V gene (reference sequence). With 3 bases removed from V and 1 base from J, the gap between germline ends came to 9 bases. The CDR3 totals 13 residues.

To note about this clonotype: A much more abundant neighbour one base away suggests this may be a read error. The J gene is TRBJ1-2, the V gene TRBV29-1, with TRBD1 as a possible D gene (6 bases). The CDR3 runs to 16 residues. Germline assignment: CDR1 SQVTM and CDR2 ANQGSEA. The V end was cut by 6 bases, the J end by 4 bases, with 24 bases between. In DNA, the CDR3 is TGCAGCGTCACCTTTGGGGGCCGATCGGTTGTCTATGGCTACACCTTC. Protein: CSVTFGGRSVVYGYTF.

This chain links TRBV14 with TRBJ2-6; TRBD2 matches at 8 bases. The ends lost 4 bases at V and 1 base at J; junction bases unmatched: 9. This CDR3 has 18 amino acids. Germline V gene lookup returns CDR1 SGHDN and CDR2 FVKESK. CDR3 residues: CASSPPRGGASGANVLTF. In nucleotides, the CDR3 is TGTGCCAGCAGCCCCCCCCGGGGGGGGGCTTCTGGGGCCAACGTCCTGACTTTC. The entire variable domain, with the rest obtained from reference TRBV14 and TRBJ2-6, is as follows: EAGVTQFPSHSVIEKGQTVTLRCDPISGHDNLYWYRRVMGKEIKFLLHFVKESKQDESGMPNNRFLAERTGGTYSTLKVQPAELEDSGVYFCASSPPRGGASGANVLTFGAGSRLTVL.

This clonotype has at least ten counts. The V gene is TRBV2, the J gene TRBJ1-1; D remains unclear. This CDR3 region has 13 residues. V lost 0 bases and J lost 4, with 6 bases in between. Germline loops: CDR1 SNHLY, CDR2 FYNNEI. The CDR3 region is CASSEAEVTEAFF. CDR3 sequence (DNA): TGTGCCAGCAGTGAAGCGGAGGTCACTGAAGCTTTCTTT.

There are many counts of this clonotype. V is TRBV12-3 or TRBV12-4 and J is TRBJ2-7; D not resolved. V lost 2 bases to trimming and J lost 3 bases, with 8 bases between them. This CDR3 comprises 13 residues. The CDR3 sequence: CASSLRRFYEQYF. In DNA, the CDR3 is TGTGCCAGCAGTTTACGCAGGTTCTACGAGCAGTACTTC.

This clonotype was observed at least ten times. The chain joins TRBV19 to TRBJ1-5; TRBD1 is a possible D gene (6 bases). Trimming shortened V by 4 bases and J by 0 bases, and 10 bases separated the two germline ends. Germline CDR1 reads LNHDA; CDR2 reads SQIVND (reference sequence). CDR3 size: 15 residues. CDR3 in DNA: TGTGCCAGTAGTACAAGGGACAATAGCAATCAGCCCCAGCATTTT. Its protein is CASSTRDNSNQPQHF.

This clonotype was detected a few times. The gene calls are TRBV7-9 and TRBJ1-1, with D perhaps TRBD1 (5 bases). The CDR3 has 13 amino acids. The germline CDR1 and CDR2 sequences are SEHNR and FQNEAQ (reference sequence). With 5 bases removed from V and 4 bases from J, the gap between germline ends came to 11 bases. The chain's CDR3 is CASSVSGGTEAFF. The CDR3 DNA is TGTGCCAGCAGCGTTTCTGGGGGCACTGAAGCTTTCTTT. Supplemented by reference TRBV7-9 and TRBJ1-1, the full variable domain reads DTGVSQNPRHKITKRGQNVTFRCDPISEHNRLYWYRQTLGQGPEFLTYFQNEAQLEKSRLLSDRFSAERPKGSFSTLEIQRTEQGDSAMYLCASSVSGGTEAFFGQGTRLTVV.

The V call is TRBV15, the J call TRBJ1-1, with D perhaps TRBD1 (6 bases). The CDR3 consists of 12 residues. Deletions cut 6 bases from V and 4 bases from J, with 9 bases between. Per germline, CDR1 LNHNV and CDR2 YYDKDF (reference sequence). The CDR3 coding sequence is TGTGCCACCAGGGAAGGGGGCACTGAAGCTTTCTTT. Protein: CATREGGTEAFF. Using reference TRBV15 and TRBJ1-1 for the parts outside the CDR3, the full variable domain is DAMVIQNPRYQVTQFGKPVTLSCSQTLNHNVMYWYQQKSSQAPKLLFHYYDKDFNNEADTPDNFQSRRPNTSFCFLDIRSPGLGDTAMYLCATREGGTEAFFGQGTRLTVV.

This clonotype was detected many times. V and J are TRBV30 and TRBJ2-3; D is uncertain. CDR1 is GTSNPN and CDR2 is SVGIG in the germline V gene (reference sequence). Trimming took off 6 bases at V and 0 bases at J, with 7 bases between the two ends. CDR3 length equals 12 residues. The CDR3 is CACPASTDTQYF. The CDR3 DNA sequence: TGTGCCTGCCCTGCAAGCACAGATACGCAGTATTTT.

This chain uses TRBV28 with TRBJ1-4, with 9 bases that match TRBD1. CDR3 length: 15 residues. The germline V gene encodes CDR1 MDHEN and CDR2 SYDVKM. Trimming cost V 3 bases and J 6 bases; bases outside gene matches: 5. CDR3 bases: TGTGCCAGCAGTTTTTCCGGGACAGGGTATGAAAAACTGTTTTTT. Translation gives CASSFSGTGYEKLFF.